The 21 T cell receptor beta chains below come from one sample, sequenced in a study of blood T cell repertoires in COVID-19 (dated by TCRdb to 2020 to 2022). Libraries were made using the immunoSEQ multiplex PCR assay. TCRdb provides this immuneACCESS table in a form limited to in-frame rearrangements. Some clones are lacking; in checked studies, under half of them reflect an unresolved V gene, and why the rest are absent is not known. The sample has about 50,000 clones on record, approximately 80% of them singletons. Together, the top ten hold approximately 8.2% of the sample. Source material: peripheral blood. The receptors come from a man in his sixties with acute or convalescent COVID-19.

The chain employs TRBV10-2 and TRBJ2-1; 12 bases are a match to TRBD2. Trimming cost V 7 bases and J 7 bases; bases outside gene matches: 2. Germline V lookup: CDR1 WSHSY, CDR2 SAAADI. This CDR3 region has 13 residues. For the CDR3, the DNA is TGCGCCAGCACAGGACTAGCGGGGAATGAGCAGTTCTTC. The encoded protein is CASTGLAGNEQFF.

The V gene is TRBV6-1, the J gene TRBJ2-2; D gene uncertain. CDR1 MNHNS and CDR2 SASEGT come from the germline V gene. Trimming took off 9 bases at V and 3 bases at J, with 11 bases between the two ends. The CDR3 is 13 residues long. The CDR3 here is CASGVRYTGELFF. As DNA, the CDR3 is TGTGCCAGTGGAGTAAGGTACACCGGGGAGCTGTTTTTT.

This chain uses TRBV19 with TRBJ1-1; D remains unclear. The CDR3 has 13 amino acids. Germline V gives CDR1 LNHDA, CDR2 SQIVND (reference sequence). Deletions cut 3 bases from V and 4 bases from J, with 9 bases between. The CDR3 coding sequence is TGTGCCAGTAGTATTGCGGCGAGCACTGAAGCTTTCTTT. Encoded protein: CASSIAASTEAFF.

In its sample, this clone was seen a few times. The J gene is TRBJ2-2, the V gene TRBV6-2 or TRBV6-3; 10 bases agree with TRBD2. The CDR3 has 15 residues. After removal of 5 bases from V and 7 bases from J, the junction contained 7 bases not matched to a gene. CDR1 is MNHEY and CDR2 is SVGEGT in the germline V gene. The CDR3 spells CASSQLAGTGGELFF. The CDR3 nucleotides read TGTGCCAGCAGTCAACTAGCGGGGACTGGCGGGGAGCTGTTTTTT.

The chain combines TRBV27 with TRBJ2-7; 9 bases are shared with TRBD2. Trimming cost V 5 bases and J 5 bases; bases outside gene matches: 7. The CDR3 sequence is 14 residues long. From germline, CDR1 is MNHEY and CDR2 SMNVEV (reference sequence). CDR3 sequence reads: CASSPAGGLHEQYF. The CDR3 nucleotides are TGTGCCAGCAGTCCAGCGGGGGGCCTACACGAGCAGTACTTC.

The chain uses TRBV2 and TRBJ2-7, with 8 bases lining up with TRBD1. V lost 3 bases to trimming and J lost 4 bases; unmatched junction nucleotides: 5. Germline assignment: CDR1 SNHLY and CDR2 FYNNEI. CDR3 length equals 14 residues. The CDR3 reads CASSDRGLIYEQYF. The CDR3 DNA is TGTGCCAGCAGTGACAGGGGGCTAATATACGAGCAGTACTTC.

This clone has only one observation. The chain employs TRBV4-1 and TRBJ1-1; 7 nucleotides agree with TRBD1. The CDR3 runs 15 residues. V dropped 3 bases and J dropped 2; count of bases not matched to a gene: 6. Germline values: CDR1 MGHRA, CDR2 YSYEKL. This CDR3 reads CASSQGDRRNTEAFF. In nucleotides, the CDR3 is TGCGCCAGCAGCCAGGGGGACAGAAGAAACACTGAAGCTTTCTTT.

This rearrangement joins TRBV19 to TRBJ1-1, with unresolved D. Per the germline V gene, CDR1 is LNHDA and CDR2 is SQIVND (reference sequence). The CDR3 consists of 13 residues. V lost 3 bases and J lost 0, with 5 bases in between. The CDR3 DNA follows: TGTGCCAGTAGTATCAGGATGAACACTGAAGCTTTCTTT. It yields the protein CASSIRMNTEAFF.

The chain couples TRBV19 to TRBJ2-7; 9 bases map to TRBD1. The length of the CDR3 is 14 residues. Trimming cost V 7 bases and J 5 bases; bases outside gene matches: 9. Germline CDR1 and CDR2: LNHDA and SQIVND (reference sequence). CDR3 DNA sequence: TGTGCCAGTACCAAGACAGGGGGAGTGAACGAGCAGTACTTC. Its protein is CASTKTGGVNEQYF.

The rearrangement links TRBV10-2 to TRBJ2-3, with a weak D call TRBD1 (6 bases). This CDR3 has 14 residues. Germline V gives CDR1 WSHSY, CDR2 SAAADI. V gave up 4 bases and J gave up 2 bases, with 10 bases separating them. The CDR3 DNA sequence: TGCGCCAGCAGTGTACAGGGCACCACAGATACGCAGTATTTT. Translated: CASSVQGTTDTQYF.

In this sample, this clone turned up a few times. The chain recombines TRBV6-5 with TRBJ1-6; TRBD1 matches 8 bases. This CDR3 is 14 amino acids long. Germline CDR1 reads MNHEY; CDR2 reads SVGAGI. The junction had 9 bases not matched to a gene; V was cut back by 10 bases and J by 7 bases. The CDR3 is CAIRTGSQNSPLHF. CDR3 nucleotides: TGTGCCATCCGGACAGGGAGTCAAAATTCACCCCTCCACTTT.

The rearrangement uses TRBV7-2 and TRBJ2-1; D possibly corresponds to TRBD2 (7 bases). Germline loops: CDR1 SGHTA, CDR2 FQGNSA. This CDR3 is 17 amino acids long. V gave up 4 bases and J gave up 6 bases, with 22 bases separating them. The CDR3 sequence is CASSSGRGGGQPNEQFF. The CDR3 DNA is TGTGCCAGCAGCTCCGGCCGTGGGGGGGGGCAACCCAATGAGCAGTTCTTC.

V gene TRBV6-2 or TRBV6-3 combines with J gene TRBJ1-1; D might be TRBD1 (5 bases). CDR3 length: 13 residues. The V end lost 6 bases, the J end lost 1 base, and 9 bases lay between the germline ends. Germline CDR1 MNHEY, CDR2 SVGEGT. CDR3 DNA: TGTGCCAGCAGCGCGGGGGGGAACACTGAAGCTTTCTTT. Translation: CASSAGGNTEAFF.

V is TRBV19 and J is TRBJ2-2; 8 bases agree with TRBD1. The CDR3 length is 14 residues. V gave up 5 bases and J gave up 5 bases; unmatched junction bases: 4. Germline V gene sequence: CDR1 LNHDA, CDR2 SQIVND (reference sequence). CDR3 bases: TGTGCCAGTAGTTCCCGGACAGGGACCGGGGAGCTGTTTTTT. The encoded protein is CASSSRTGTGELFF.

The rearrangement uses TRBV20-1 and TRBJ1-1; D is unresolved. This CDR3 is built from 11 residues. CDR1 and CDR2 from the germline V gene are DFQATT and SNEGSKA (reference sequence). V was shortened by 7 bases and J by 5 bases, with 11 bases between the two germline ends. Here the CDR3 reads CSVGEQTEAFF. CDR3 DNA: TGCAGTGTTGGGGAGCAAACTGAAGCTTTCTTT.

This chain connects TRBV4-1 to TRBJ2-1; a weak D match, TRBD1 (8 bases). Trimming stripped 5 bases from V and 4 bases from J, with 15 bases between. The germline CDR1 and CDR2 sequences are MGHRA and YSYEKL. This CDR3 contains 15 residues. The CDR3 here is CASSFDRGLYNEQFF. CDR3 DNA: TGCGCCAGCAGCTTCGACAGGGGACTATACAATGAGCAGTTCTTC.

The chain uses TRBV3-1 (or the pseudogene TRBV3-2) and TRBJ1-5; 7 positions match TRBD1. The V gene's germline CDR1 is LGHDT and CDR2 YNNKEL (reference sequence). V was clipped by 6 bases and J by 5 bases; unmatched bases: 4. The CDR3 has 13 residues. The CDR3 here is CASSRTGDQPQHF. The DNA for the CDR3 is TGTGCCAGCAGTCGGACAGGAGATCAGCCCCAGCATTTT.

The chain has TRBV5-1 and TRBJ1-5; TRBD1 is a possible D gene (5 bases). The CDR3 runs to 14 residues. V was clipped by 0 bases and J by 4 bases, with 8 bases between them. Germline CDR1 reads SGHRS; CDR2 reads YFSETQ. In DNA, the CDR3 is TGCGCCAGCAGCTTGGGGTCAGGGAATCAGCCCCAGCATTTT. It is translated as CASSLGSGNQPQHF. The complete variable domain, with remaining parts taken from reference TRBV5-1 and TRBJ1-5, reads KAGVTQTPRYLIKTRGQQVTLSCSPISGHRSVSWYQQTPGQGLQFLFEYFSETQRNKGNFPGRFSGRQFSNSRSEMNVSTLELGDSALYLCASSLGSGNQPQHFGDGTRLSIL.

The CDR3 here is CASSLGQGAGNEQFF. The CDR3 nucleotides are TGTGCCAGCAGCTTGGGACAGGGGGCCGGGAATGAGCAGTTCTTC. This chain connects TRBV11-1 to TRBJ2-1, with 12 bases matching TRBD1. This CDR3 spans 15 amino acids. CDR1 and CDR2 from the germline V gene are SGHAT and FQDESV (reference sequence). After removal of 3 bases from V and 7 bases from J, the junction contained 4 bases not matched to a gene. The complete variable domain, with remaining parts taken from reference TRBV11-1 and TRBJ2-1, reads EAEVAQSPRYKITEKSQAVAFWCDPISGHATLYWYRQILGQGPELLVQFQDESVVDDSQLPKDRFSAERLKGVDSTLKIQPAELGDSAMYLCASSLGQGAGNEQFFGPGTRLTVL.

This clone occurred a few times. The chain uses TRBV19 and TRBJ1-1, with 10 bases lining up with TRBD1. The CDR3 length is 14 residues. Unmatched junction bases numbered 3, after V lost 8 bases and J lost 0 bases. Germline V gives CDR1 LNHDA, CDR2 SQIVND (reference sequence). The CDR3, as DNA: TGTGCCAGTGGGACAGGGGAGGTGAACACTGAAGCTTTCTTT. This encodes CASGTGEVNTEAFF. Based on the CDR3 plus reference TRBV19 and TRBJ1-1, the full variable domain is DGGITQSPKYLFRKEGQNVTLSCEQNLNHDAMYWYRQDPGQGLRLIYYSQIVNDFQKGDIAEGYSVSREKKESFPLTVTSAQKNPTAFYLCASGTGEVNTEAFFGQGTRLTVV.

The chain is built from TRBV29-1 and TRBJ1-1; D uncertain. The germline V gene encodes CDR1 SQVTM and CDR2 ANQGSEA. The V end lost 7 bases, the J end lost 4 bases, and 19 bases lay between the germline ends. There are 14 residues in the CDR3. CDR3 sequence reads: CSEFRAGGGTEAFF. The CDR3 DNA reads TGCAGCGAGTTCCGTGCGGGAGGCGGCACTGAAGCTTTCTTT.